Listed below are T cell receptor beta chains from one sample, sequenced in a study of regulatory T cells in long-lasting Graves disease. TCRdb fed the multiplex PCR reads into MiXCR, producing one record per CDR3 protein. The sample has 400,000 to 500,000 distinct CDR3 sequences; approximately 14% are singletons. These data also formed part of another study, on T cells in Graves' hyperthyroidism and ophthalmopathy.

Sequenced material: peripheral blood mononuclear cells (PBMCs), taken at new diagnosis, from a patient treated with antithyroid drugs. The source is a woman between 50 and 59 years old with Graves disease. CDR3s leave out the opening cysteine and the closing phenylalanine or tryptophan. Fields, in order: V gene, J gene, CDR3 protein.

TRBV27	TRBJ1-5	ASARTGTVSNQPQH
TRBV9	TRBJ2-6	ASSVGLAGYSGANVLT
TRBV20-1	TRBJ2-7	SARGGLAGPYEQY
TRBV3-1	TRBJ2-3	ASSQDRGSGKVDTQY
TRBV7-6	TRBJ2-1	ASSPSGGYEQF
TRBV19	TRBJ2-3	ASSPRLAETDTQY
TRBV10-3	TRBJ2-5	AISDSRSTETQY
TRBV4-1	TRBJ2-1	ASSQDSGGRAGEQF
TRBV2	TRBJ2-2	ASSEASIIKQF
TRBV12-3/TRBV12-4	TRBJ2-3	ASKPPVPDTQY
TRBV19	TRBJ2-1	ASSLRRDPAYNEQF
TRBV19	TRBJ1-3	ASSYSGNTIY
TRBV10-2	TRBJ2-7	ASSERQGSRYEQY
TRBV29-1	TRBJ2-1	SVEKQLGGQNEQF
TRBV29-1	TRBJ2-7	SVETGTGRVEQY
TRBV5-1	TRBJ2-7	ASSTGLAGASSYEQY
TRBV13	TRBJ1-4	ASKWAGNEKLF
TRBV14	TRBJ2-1	ASQRGSSYNEQF
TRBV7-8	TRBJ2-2	ASSLARGQNNTGELF
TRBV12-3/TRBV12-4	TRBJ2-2	ASNSWPQFANTGELF
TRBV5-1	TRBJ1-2	ASSLPGTGEGYT
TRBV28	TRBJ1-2	ASRQGGSSIYGYT
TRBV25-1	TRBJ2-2	ASSEWETGTGHTGELF
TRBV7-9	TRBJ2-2	ASSLGGLGELF
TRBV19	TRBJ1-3	ASPSGTGSSGNTIY
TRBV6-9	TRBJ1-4	ASSYSRQGADEKLF
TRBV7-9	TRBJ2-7	ASSPGSGYEQY
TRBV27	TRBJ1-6	ASSSGTDNSPLH
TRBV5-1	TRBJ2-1	ASSLAASGRSNEQF
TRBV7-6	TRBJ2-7	ASSLNEGEQY
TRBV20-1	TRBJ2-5	SARDRGRETQY
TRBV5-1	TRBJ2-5	ASSGTGASQETQY
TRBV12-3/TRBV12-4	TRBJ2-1	ASSLTGSYNEQF
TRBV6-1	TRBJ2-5	ASSQGQGVKTQY
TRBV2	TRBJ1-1	ASKKTGVNTEAF
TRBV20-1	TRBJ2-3	SVGRGDGTDTQY
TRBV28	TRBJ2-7	ASAISGNSYEQY
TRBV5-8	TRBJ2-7	ASRMSSSYEQY
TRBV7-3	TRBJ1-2	ASSQGQGADGYT
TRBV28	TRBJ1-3	ASSAASGNTIY
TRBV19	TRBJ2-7	ASSIGHESYEQY
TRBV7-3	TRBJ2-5	ASSLGTRGRKETQY
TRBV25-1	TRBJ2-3	ASSDRLADTQY